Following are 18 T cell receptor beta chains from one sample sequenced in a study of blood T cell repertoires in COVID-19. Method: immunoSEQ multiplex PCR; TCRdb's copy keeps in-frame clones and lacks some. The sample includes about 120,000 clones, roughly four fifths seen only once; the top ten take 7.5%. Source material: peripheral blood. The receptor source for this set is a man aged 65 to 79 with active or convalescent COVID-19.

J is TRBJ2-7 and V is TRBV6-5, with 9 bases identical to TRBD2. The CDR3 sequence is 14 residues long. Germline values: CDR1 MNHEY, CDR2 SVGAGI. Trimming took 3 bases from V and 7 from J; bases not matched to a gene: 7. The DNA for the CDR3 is TGTGCCAGCAGTTATGAAGCGGGAGGTCGGGAGCAGTACTTC. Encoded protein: CASSYEAGGREQYF.

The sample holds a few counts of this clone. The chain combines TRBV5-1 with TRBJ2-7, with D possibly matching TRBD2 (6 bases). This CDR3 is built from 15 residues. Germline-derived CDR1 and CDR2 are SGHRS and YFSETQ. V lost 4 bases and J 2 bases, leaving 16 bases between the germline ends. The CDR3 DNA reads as TGCGCCAGCAGCACGGGGGTTAGCGGAACCTACGAGCAGTACTTC. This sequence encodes CASSTGVSGTYEQYF.

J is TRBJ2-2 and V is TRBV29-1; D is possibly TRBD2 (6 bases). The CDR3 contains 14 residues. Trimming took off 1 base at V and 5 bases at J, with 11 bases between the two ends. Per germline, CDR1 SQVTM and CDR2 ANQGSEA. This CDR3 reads CSVEGPGRTGELFF. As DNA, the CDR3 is TGCAGCGTTGAAGGGCCAGGGAGGACCGGGGAGCTGTTTTTT.

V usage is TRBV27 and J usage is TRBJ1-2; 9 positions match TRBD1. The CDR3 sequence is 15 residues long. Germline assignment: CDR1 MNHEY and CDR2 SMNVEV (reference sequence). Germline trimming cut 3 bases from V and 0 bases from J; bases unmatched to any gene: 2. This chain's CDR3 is CASSFRQGANYGYTF. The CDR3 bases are TGTGCCAGCAGTTTCCGACAGGGGGCTAACTATGGCTACACCTTC.

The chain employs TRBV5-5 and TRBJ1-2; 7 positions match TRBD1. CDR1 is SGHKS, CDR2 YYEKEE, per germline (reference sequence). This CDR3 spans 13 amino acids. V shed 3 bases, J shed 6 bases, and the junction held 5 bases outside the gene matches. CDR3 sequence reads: CASSWTGFDGYTF. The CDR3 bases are TGTGCCAGCAGCTGGACAGGTTTCGATGGCTACACCTTC.

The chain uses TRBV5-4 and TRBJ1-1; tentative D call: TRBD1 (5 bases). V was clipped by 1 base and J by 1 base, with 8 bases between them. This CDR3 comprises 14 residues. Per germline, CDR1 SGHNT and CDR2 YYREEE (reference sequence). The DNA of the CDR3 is TGTGCCAGCAGCTTGCGGACACGGAACACTGAAGCTTTCTTT. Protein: CASSLRTRNTEAFF.

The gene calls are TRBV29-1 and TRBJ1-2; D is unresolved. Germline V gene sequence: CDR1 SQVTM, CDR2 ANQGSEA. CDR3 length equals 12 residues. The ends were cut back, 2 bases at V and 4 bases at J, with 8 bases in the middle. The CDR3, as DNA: TGCAGCGTTGAAAAGATGAGCTATGGCTACACCTTC. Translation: CSVEKMSYGYTF.

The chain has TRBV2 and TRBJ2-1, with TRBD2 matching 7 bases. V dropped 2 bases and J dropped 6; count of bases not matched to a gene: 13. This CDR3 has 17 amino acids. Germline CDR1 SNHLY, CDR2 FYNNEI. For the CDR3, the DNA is TGTGCCAGCAGTGAACTATATGGGGGGGGAGGGAGCAATGAGCAGTTCTTC. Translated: CASSELYGGGGSNEQFF.

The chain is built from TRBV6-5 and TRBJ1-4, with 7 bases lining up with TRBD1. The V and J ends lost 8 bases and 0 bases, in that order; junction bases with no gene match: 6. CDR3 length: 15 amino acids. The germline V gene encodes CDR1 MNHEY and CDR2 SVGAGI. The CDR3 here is CASGRTGATNEKLFF. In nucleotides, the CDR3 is TGTGCCAGCGGGCGAACAGGGGCAACTAATGAAAAACTGTTTTTT.

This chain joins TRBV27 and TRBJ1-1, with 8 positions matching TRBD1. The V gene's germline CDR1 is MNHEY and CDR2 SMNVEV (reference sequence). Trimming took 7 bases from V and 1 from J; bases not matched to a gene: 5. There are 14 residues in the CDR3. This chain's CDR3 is CASNSDRGNTEAFF. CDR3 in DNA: TGTGCCAGCAATTCTGACAGGGGGAACACTGAAGCTTTCTTT.

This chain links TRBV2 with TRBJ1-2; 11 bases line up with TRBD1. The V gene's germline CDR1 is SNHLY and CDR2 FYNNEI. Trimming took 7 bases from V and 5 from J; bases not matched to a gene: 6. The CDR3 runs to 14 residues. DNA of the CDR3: TGTGCCAGCAATTTGGACAGGGGGCTTTATGGCTACACCTTC. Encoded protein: CASNLDRGLYGYTF.

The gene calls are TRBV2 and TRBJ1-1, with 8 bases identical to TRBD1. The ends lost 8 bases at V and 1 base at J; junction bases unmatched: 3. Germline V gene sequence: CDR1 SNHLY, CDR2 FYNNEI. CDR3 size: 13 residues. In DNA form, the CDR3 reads TGTGCCAGCCGGCAGGGGGCGAACACTGAAGCTTTCTTT. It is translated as CASRQGANTEAFF.

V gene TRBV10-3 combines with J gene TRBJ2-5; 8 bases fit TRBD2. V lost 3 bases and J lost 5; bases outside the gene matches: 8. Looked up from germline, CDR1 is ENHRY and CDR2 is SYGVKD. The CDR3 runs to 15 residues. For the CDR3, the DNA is TGTGCCATCAGTGACGGCGGGACTAGTGGGGAGACCCAGTACTTC. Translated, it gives CAISDGGTSGETQYF.

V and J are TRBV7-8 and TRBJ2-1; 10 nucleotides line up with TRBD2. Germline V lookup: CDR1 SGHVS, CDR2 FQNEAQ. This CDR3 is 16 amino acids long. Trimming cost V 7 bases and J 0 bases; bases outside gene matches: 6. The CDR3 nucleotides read TGTGCCAGCACTCCTAGCGGGGGAAGCTCCTACAATGAGCAGTTCTTC. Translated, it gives CASTPSGGSSYNEQFF.

Here the CDR3 DNA reads TGTGCCAGCAGCCAAGGACTAGCGGGGGGTCAAGATACGCAGTATTTT. Amino acid sequence: CASSQGLAGGQDTQYF. The V and J genes are TRBV4-2 and TRBJ2-3; 13 bases are shared with TRBD2. The germline V gene encodes CDR1 LGHNA and CDR2 YNFKEQ. V shed 1 base, J shed 5 bases, and the junction held 3 bases outside the gene matches. The CDR3 runs to 16 residues.

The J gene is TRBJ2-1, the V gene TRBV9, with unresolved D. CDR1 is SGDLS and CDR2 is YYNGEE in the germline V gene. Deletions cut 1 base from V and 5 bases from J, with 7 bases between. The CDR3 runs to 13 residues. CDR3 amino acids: CASSVSPNNEQFF. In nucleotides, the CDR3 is TGTGCCAGCAGCGTATCCCCTAACAATGAGCAGTTCTTC. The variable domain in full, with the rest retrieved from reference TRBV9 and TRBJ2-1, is DSGVTQTPKHLITATGQRVTLRCSPRSGDLSVYWYQQSLDQGLQFLIQYYNGEERAKGNILERFSAQQFPDLHSELNLSSLELGDSALYFCASSVSPNNEQFFGPGTRLTVL.

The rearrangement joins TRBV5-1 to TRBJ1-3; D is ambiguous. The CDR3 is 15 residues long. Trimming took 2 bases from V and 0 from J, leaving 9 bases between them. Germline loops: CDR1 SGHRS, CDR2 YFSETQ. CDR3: CASSFGGISGNTIYF. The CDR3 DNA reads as TGCGCCAGCAGCTTCGGCGGAATCTCTGGAAACACCATATATTTT.

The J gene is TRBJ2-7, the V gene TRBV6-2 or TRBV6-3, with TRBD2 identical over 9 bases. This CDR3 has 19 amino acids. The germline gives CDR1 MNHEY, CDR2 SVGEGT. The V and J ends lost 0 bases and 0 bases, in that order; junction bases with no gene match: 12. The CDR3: CASSYSKGRGGRSSYEQYF. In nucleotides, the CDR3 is TGTGCCAGCAGTTACTCGAAGGGGCGGGGGGGCCGCAGCTCCTACGAGCAGTACTTC.